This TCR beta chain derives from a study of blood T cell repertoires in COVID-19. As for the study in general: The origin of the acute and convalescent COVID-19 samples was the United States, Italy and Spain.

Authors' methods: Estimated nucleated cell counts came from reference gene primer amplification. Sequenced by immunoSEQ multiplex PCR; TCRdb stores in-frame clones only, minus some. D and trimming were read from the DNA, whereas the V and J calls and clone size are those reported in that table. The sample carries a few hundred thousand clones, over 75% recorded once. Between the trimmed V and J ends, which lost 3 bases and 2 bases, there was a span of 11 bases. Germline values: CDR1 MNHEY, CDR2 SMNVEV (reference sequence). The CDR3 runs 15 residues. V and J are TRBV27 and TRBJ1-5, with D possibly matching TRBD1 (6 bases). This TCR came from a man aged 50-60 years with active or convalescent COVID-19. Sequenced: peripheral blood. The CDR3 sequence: CASSFSGVGNQPQHF. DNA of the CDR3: TGTGCCAGCAGTTTTTCAGGGGTGGGCAATCAGCCCCAGCATTTT.